Sequencing of this T cell receptor (beta chain) was carried out in a study of blood T cell repertoires in COVID-19. The assay was immunoSEQ multiplex PCR, and TCRdb's table has in-frame clones only and misses some. The sample comprises some 240,000 clones, around 87% of which are singletons, and just over 7% rests with the top ten. This CDR3 comprises 16 residues. Germline lookup yields CDR1 SGHVS and CDR2 FNYEAQ. V lost 0 bases to trimming and J lost 2 bases, with 11 bases between them. The clonotype was recovered from a man in his fifties or sixties who had recovered from COVID-19. The chain uses TRBV7-6 and TRBJ1-3, with unresolved D. The sample consisted of peripheral blood. Written as DNA, the CDR3 is TGTGCCAGCAGCTTAGCAACGGGGTACCCTGGAAACACCATATATTTT. Its protein product is CASSLATGYPGNTIYF.